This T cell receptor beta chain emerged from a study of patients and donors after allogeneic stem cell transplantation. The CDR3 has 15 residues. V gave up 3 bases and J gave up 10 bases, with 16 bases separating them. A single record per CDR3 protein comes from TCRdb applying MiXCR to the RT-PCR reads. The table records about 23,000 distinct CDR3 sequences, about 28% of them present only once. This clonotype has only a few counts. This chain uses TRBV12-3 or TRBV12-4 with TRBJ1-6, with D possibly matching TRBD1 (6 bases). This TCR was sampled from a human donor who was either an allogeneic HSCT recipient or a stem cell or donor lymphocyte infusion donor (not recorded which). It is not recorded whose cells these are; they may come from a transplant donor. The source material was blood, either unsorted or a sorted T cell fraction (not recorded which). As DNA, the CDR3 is TGTGCCAGCAGTTTCACAGGGTCCTTAGGATCACCCCTCCACTTT. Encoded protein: CASSFTGSLGSPLHF.